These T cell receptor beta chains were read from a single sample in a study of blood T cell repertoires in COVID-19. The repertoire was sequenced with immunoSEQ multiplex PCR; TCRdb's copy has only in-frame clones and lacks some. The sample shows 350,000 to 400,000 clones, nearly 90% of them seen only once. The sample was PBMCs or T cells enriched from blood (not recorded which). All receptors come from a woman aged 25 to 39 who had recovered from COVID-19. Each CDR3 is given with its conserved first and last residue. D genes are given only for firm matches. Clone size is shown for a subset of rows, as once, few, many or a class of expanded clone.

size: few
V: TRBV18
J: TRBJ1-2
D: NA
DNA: TGTGCCAGCTCACTTAATAAGGGGTGGCCCTATGGCTACACCTTC
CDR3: CASSLNKGWPYGYTF

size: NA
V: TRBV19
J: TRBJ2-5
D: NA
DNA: TGTGCCAGTAGTCCACAGTACCAAGAGACCCAGTACTTC
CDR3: CASSPQYQETQYF

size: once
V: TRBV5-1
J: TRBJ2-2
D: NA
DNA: TGCGCCAGCAGCTTTACAGGGCCGACCGCGAACACCGGGGAGCTGTTTTTT
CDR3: CASSFTGPTANTGELFF

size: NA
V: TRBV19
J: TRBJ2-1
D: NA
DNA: TGTGCCAGTAGTCCCTATGAGGCACACAATGAGCAGTTCTTC
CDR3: CASSPYEAHNEQFF

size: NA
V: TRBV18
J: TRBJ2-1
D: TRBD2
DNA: TGTGCCAGCTCACCGGCGACTAGCGGAGCGGAGCAGTTCTTC
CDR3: CASSPATSGAEQFF

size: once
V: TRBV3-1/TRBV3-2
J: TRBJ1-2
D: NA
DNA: TGTGCCAGCAGCCAAGGTATAGGGAGGTATGGCTACACCTTC
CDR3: CASSQGIGRYGYTF

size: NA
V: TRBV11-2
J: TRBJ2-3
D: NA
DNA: TGTGCCAGCAGCTTAGTTGGGGGCCTTAGCACAGATACGCAGTATTTT
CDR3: CASSLVGGLSTDTQYF

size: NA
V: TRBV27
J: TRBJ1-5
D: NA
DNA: TGTGCCAGCAGTTCCCGGGGATTAGGGAATCAGCCCCAGCATTTT
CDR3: CASSSRGLGNQPQHF

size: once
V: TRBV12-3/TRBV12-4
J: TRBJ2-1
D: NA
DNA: TGTGCCAGCAGTTTAGCGTCCGCGAATGAGCAGTTCTTC
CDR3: CASSLASANEQFF

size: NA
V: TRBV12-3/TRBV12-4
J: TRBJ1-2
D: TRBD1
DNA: TGTGCCAGCAGTCTTGTCACAGGGGACGGCTACACCTTC
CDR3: CASSLVTGDGYTF

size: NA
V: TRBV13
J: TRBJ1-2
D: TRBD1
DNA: TGTGCCAGCAGCCCCGGACAGGGAAACTTCTATGGCTACACCTTC
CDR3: CASSPGQGNFYGYTF

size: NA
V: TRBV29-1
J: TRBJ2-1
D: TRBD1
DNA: TGCAGCGTTGAGAGTCAGGGGGTCCAAAATGAGCAGTTCTTC
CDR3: CSVESQGVQNEQFF

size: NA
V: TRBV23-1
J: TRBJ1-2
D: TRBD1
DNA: TGCGCCAGCAGTCAATCGCGGACAGGGTTTATTGGCTACACCTTC
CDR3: CASSQSRTGFIGYTF

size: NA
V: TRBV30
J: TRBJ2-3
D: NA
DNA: TGTGCCCGGGGAGGGGCCCGACAGGCAGATACGCAGTATTTT
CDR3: CARGGARQADTQYF

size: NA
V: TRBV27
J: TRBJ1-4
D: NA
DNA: TGTGCCAGCGGAGAAGCCTACGCAACTAATGAAAAACTGTTTTTT
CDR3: CASGEAYATNEKLFF

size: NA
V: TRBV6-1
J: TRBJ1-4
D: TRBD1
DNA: TGTGCCAGCAGTGAAGCCAAACGGACAGGGCCGTTTTTT
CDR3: CASSEAKRTGPFF

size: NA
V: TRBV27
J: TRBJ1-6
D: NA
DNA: TGTGCCAGCAGTTTGAGAAATTCACCCCTCCACTTT
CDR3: CASSLRNSPLHF

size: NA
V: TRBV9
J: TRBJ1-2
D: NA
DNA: TGTGCCAGCAGCACTAAGGCATCGGGCTACACCTTC
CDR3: CASSTKASGYTF

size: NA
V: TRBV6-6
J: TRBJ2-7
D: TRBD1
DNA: TGTGCCAGCATATGGGGACAGTCTAGCTCCTACGAGCAGTACTTC
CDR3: CASIWGQSSSYEQYF

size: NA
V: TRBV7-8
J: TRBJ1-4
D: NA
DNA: TGTGCCAGCAGCTGGGGTGGGGGGGCTAATGAAAAACTGTTTTTT
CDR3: CASSWGGGANEKLFF

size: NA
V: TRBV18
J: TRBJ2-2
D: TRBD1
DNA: TGTGCCAGCTCACCTCAAGGACAGGGGGCCGGGGAGCTGTTTTTT
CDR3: CASSPQGQGAGELFF

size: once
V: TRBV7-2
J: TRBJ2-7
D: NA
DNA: TGTGCCAGCAGGGAGACAGGCCGCTACGAGCAGTACTTC
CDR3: CASRETGRYEQYF

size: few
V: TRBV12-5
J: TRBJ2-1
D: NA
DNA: TGTGCTAGTGGTCTATCCACAGGGAGGGATGAGCAGTTCTTC
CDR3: CASGLSTGRDEQFF

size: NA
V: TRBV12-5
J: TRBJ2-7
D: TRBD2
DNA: TGTGCTAGTGGTTCCCGACTAGCGGGGGGCCTGATCTACGAGCAGTACTTC
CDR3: CASGSRLAGGLIYEQYF

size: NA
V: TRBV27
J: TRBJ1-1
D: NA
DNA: TGTGCCAGCAGTATCAGTGTGAACACTGAAGCTTTCTTT
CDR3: CASSISVNTEAFF

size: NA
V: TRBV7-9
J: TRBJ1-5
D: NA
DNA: TGTGCCAGCAGCTTAGGGAGACAGCACCCTTTCCAGCATTTT
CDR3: CASSLGRQHPFQHF

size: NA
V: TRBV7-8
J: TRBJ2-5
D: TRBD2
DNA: TGTGCCAGCAGCCAAACGGGGCTAGCGGGTTTTCAAGAGACCCAGTACTTC
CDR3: CASSQTGLAGFQETQYF

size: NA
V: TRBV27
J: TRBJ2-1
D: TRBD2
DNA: TGTGCCAGCAGTACAACGGGACTAGCGGGGTACAATGAGCAGTTCTTC
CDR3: CASSTTGLAGYNEQFF

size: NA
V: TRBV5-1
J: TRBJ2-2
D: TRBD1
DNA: TGCGCCAGCAGCTTGGAAGGACAGGGCAGCAGGGAGCTGTTTTTT
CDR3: CASSLEGQGSRELFF

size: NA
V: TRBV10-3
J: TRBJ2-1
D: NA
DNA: TGTGCCATCAGTGAGTCGGGCCGGGAGCCGGCCTACAATGAGCAGTTCTTC
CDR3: CAISESGREPAYNEQFF

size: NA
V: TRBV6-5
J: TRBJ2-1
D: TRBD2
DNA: TGTGCCAGCAGCTACGGACTAGCGGGAGGAAAGTTCTTC
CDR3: CASSYGLAGGKFF

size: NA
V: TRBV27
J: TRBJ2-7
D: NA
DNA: TGTGCCAGCAGTCCCCATCGGGGCTACGAGCAGTACTTC
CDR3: CASSPHRGYEQYF

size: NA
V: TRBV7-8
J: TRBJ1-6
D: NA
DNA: TGTGCCAGCAGCTTTCTGACAGGAAGGGATTCACCCCTCCACTTT
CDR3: CASSFLTGRDSPLHF

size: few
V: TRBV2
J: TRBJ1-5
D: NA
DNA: TGTGCCAGCAGCACCGGGACACAAAGCAATCAGCCCCAGCATTTT
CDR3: CASSTGTQSNQPQHF

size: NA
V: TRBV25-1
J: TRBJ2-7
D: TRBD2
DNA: TGTGCCAGCAGTGATTCGCGTAGCGGGGGTAACGAGCAGTACTTC
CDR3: CASSDSRSGGNEQYF

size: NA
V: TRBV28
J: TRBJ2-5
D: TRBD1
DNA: TGTGCCAGCAGTTGGACAGGGCAAGAGACCCAGTACTTC
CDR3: CASSWTGQETQYF

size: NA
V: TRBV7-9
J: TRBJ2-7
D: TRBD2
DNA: TGTGCCAGCAGCTTAGGGGGAATAGCGGGTATACCCTACGAGCAGTACTTC
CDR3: CASSLGGIAGIPYEQYF

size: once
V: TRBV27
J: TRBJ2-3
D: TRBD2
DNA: TGTGCCAGCAGTTTATTCCCTAGCGGGGGGGACGGGTTTTCAGATACGCAGTATTTT
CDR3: CASSLFPSGGDGFSDTQYF

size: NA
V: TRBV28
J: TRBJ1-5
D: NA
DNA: TGTGCCAGCAGTTTTAAGGGGGGGGACAATCAGCCCCAGCATTTT
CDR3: CASSFKGGDNQPQHF

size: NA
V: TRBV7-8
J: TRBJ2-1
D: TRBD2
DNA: TGTGCCAGCAGCCCCGGGACTAGCGGGAGGGCCGGGAACAATGAGCAGTTCTTC
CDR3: CASSPGTSGRAGNNEQFF

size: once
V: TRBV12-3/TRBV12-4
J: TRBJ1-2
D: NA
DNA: TGTGCCAGCAGCCTAACAGGCCCCACGGGCTACACCTTC
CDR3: CASSLTGPTGYTF

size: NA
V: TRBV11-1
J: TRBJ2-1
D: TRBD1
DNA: TGTGCCAGCAGACAGGGGTCTAATGAGCAGTTCTTC
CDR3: CASRQGSNEQFF